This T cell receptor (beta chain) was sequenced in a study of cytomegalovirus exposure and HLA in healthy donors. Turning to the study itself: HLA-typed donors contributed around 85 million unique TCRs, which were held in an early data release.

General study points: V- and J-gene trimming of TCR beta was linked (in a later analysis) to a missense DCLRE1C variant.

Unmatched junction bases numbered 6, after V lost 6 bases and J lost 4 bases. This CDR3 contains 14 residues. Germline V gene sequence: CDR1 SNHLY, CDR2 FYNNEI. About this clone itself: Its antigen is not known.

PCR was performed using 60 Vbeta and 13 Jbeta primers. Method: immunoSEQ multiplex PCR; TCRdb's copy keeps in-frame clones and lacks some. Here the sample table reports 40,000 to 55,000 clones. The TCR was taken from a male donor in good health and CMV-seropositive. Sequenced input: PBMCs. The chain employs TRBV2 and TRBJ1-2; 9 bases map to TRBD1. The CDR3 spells CASSQAQGAYGYTF. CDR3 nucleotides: TGTGCCAGCAGCCAGGCACAGGGGGCCTATGGCTACACCTTC.